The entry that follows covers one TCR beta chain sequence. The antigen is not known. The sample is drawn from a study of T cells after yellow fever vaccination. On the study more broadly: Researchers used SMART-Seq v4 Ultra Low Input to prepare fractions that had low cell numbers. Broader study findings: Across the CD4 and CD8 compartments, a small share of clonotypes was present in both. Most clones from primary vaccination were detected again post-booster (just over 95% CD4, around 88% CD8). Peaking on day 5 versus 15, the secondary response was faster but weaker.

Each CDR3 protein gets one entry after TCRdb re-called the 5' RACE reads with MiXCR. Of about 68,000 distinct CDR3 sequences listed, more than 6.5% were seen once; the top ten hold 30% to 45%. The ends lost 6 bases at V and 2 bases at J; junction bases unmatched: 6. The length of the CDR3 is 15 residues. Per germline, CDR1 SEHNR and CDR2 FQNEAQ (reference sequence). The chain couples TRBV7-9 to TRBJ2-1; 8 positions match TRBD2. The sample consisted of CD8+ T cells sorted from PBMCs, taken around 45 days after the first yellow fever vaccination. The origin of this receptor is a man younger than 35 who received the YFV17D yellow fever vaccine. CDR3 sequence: CASSYQAGAYNEQFF. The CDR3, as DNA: TGTGCCAGCAGTTACCAAGCGGGGGCCTACAATGAGCAGTTCTTC.